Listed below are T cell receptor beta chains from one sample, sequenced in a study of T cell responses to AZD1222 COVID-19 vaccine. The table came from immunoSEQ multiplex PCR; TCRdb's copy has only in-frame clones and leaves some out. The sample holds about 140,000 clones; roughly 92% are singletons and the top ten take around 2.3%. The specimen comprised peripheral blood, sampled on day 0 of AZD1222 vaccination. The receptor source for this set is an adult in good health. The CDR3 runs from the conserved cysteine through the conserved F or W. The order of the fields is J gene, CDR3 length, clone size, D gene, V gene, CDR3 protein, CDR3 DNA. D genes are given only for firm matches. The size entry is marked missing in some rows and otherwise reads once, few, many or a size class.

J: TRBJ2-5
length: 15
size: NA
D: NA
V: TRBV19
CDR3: CASSPLGTLGETQYF
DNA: TGTGCCAGTAGTCCCCTCGGGACATTAGGCGAGACCCAGTACTTC

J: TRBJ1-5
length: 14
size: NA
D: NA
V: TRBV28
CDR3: CASSFRGSWQPQHF
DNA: TGTGCCAGCAGTTTTAGAGGGTCATGGCAGCCCCAGCATTTT

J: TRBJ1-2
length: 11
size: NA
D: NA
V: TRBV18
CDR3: CASSPEEGYTF
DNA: TGTGCCAGCTCACCGGAGGAAGGCTACACCTTC

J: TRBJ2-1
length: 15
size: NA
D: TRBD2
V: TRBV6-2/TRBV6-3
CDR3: CASSYLAGGLNEQFF
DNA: TGTGCCAGCAGTTACCTAGCGGGAGGGCTGAATGAGCAGTTCTTC

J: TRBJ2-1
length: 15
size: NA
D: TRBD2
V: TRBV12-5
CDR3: CASGLWLAGAYEQFF
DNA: TGTGCTAGTGGTTTGTGGCTAGCGGGAGCCTATGAGCAGTTCTTC

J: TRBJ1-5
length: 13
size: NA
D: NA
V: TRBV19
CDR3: CASSIRGHQPQHF
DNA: TGTGCCAGTAGTATCAGGGGCCATCAGCCCCAGCATTTT

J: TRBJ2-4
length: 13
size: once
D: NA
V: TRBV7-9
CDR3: CASSPGPAGIQYF
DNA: TGTGCCAGCAGTCCGGGCCCCGCAGGCATTCAGTACTTC

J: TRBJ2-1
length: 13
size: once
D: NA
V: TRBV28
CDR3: CASKRGGGNEQFF
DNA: TGTGCCAGCAAGAGAGGGGGGGGAAATGAGCAGTTCTTC

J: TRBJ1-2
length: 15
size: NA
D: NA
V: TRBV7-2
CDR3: CASSTWGALGYGYTF
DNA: TGTGCCAGCAGCACCTGGGGGGCCCTGGGCTATGGCTACACCTTC

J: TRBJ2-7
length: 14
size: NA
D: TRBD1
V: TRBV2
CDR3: CASKTKRQGYEQYF
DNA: TGTGCCAGCAAGACCAAGCGACAGGGGTACGAGCAGTACTTC

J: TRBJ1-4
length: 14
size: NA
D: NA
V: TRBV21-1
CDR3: CASSKALLVGVMFF
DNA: TGTGCCAGCAGCAAAGCGCTTCTAGTCGGAGTAATGTTTTTT

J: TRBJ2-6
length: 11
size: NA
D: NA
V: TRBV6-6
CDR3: CASSHTVVLTF
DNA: TGTGCCAGCAGTCACACCGTCGTCCTGACTTTC

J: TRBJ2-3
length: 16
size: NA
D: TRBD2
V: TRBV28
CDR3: CASSSPAGAYTDTQYF
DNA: TGTGCCAGCAGTTCCCCAGCGGGAGCTTACACAGATACGCAGTATTTT

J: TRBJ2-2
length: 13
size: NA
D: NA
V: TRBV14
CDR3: CASSRINTGELFF
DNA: TGTGCCAGCAGCCGCATAAACACCGGGGAGCTGTTTTTT

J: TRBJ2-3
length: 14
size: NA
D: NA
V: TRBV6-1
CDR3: CASSEGRLTDTQYF
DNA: TGTGCCAGCAGTGAGGGACGGCTCACAGATACGCAGTATTTT

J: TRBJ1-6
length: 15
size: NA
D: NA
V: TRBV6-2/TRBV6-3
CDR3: CASSYSTVRDSPLHF
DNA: TGTGCCAGCAGTTACTCAACGGTTAGGGATTCACCCCTCCACTTT

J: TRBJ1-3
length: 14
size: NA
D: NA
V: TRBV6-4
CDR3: CASSPEGGGNTIYF
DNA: TGTGCCAGCAGCCCGGAGGGAGGCGGAAACACCATATATTTT

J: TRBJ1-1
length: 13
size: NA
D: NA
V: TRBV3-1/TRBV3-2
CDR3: CASSQWVSSEAFF
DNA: TGTGCCAGCAGCCAATGGGTTTCAAGCGAAGCTTTCTTT

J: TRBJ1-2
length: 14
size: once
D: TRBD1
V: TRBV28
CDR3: CASSSGQGAGGYTF
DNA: TGTGCCAGCAGTTCGGGACAGGGGGCGGGTGGCTACACCTTC

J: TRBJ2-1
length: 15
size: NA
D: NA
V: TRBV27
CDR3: CASSLQGNGHNEQFF
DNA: TGTGCCAGCAGTTTACAGGGGAACGGGCACAATGAGCAGTTCTTC

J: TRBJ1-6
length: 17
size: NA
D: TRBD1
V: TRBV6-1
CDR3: CASSESGQGFYNSPLHF
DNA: TGTGCCAGCAGTGAGTCGGGACAGGGGTTCTATAATTCACCCCTCCACTTT

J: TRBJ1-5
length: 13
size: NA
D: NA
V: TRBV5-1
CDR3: CASSFTPGQPQHF
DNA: TGCGCCAGCAGCTTTACGCCAGGTCAGCCCCAGCATTTT

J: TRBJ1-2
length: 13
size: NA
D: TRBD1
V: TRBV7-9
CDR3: CASSLTGADGYTF
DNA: TGTGCCAGCAGCCTCACAGGGGCGGATGGCTACACCTTC

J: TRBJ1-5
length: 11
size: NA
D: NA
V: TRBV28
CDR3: CASSFPGPQHF
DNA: TGTGCCAGCAGTTTCCCCGGGCCCCAGCATTTT

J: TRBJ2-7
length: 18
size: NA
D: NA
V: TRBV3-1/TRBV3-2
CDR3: CASSQDQEQRPLRDEQYF
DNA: TGTGCCAGCAGCCAAGATCAGGAGCAGCGCCCCTTGCGCGACGAGCAGTACTTC

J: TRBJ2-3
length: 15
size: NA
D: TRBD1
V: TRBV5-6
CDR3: CASSIGTGGADTQYF
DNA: TGTGCCAGCAGCATAGGGACAGGGGGCGCAGATACGCAGTATTTT

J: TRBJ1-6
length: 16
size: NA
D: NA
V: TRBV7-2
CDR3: CASSQNGGTGNSPLHF
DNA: TGTGCCAGCAGCCAAAATGGGGGCACAGGTAATTCACCCCTCCACTTT

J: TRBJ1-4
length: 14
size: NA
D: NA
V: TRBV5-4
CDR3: CASSLEATNEKLFF
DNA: TGTGCCAGCAGCCTGGAGGCAACTAATGAAAAACTGTTTTTT

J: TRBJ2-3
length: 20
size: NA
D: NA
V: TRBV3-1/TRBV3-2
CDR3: CASSQESALLGKASTDTQYF
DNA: TGTGCCAGCAGCCAAGAATCCGCCCTGTTAGGAAAAGCTAGCACAGATACGCAGTATTTT

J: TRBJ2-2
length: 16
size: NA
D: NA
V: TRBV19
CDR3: CASSPREGGRTGELFF
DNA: TGTGCCAGTAGTCCCCGTGAGGGGGGGCGTACCGGGGAGCTGTTTTTT

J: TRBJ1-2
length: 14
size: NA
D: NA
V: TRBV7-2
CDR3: CASSFASNNYGYTF
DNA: TGTGCCAGCAGCTTTGCTTCCAATAACTATGGCTACACCTTC

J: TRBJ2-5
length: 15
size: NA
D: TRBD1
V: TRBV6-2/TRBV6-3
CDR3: CASSSLGQGIGTQYF
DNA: TGTGCCAGCAGTTCCCTTGGACAGGGAATTGGGACCCAGTACTTC

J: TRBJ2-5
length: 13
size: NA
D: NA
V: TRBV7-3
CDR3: CASSKGSKETQYF
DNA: TGTGCCAGCAGCAAGGGATCTAAAGAGACCCAGTACTTC

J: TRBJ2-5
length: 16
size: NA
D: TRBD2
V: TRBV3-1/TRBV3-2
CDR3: CASSPGAGPPRETQYF
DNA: TGTGCCAGCAGCCCCGGAGCGGGACCCCCCCGGGAGACCCAGTACTTC

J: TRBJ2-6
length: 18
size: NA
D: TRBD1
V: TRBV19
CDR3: CASSLRDRGSTGANVLTF
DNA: TGTGCCAGTAGTCTCCGGGACAGGGGATCGACTGGGGCCAACGTCCTGACTTTC

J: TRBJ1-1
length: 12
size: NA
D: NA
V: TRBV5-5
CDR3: CASSLARGQAFF
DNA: TGTGCCAGCAGCTTGGCAAGGGGCCAAGCTTTCTTT

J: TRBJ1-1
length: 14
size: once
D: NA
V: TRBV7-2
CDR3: CASSIQGADTEAFF
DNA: TGTGCCAGCAGCATTCAGGGCGCGGACACTGAAGCTTTCTTT

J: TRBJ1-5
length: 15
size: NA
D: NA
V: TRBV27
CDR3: CASSFSGAGNQPQHF
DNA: TGTGCCAGCAGTTTTTCTGGGGCTGGCAATCAGCCCCAGCATTTT

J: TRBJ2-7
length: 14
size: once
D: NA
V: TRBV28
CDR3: CASSFLEGGYEQYF
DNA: TGTGCCAGCAGTTTTCTGGAGGGGGGGTACGAGCAGTACTTC

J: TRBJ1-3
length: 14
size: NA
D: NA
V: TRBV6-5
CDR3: CASFRGPSGNTIYF
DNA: TGTGCCAGTTTCCGGGGCCCCTCTGGAAACACCATATATTTT

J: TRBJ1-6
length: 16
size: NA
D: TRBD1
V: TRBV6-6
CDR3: CASTVDRGGAISPLHF
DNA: TGTGCCAGCACCGTGGACAGGGGAGGTGCGATTTCACCCCTCCACTTT

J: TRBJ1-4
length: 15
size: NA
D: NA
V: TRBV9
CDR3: CASSTSLDTSEKLFF
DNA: TGTGCCAGCAGCACCTCCCTGGACACCTCGGAAAAACTGTTTTTT

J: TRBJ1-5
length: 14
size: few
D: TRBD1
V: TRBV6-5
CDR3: CASISDRANQPQHF
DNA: TGTGCCAGCATCTCAGACAGGGCAAATCAGCCCCAGCATTTT

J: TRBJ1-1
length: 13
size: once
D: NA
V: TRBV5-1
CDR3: CASSLGTRTEAFF
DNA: TGCGCCAGCAGCTTGGGCACGAGGACTGAAGCTTTCTTT

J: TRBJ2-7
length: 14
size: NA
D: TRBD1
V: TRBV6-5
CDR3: CASRTGTGVSEQYF
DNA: TGTGCCAGCCGCACCGGGACAGGGGTTTCCGAGCAGTACTTC

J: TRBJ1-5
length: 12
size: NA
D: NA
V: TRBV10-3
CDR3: CAISEGSQPQHF
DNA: TGTGCCATCAGTGAGGGTTCTCAGCCCCAGCATTTT

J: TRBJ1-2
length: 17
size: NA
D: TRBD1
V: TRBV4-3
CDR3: CASSQEASGQGNYGYTF
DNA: TGCGCCAGCAGCCAAGAAGCCTCCGGACAGGGGAACTATGGCTACACCTTC

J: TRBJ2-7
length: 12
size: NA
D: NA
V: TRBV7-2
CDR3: CASSLASREQYF
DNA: TGTGCCAGCAGCTTAGCGAGCCGGGAGCAGTACTTC

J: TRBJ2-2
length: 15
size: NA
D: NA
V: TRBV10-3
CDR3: CAISPDSFYTGELFF
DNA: TGTGCCATCAGTCCCGACAGTTTTTACACCGGGGAGCTGTTTTTT

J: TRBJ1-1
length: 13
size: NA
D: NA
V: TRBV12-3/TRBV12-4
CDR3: CASSRPPNTEAFF
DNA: TGTGCCAGCAGTAGGCCACCGAACACTGAAGCTTTCTTT

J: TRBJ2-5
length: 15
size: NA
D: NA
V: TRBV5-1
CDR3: CASSLFTGQEETQYF
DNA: TGCGCCAGCAGCTTGTTTACGGGACAAGAAGAGACCCAGTACTTC

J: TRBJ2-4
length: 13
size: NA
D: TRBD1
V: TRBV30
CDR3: CAWGQGAGNIQYF
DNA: TGTGCCTGGGGACAGGGGGCAGGAAACATTCAGTACTTC

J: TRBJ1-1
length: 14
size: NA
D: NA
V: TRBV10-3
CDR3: CAITAGFMNTEAFF
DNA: TGTGCCATCACGGCAGGCTTCATGAACACTGAAGCTTTCTTT

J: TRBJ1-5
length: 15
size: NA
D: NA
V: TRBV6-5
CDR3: CASRKTADINQPQHF
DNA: TGTGCCAGCAGGAAGACAGCGGATATAAATCAGCCCCAGCATTTT

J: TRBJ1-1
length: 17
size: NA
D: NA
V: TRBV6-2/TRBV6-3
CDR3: CASSPTALGQSNTEAFF
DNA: TGTGCCAGCAGCCCGACGGCCTTGGGACAATCGAACACTGAAGCTTTCTTT